This TCR beta chain was identified in a study of shared clonotypes between healthy human individuals. Cells designated naive CD8 were CD45RO-negative and were positively selected for CCR7, with terminally differentiated effector memory CD45RA+ cells excluded. Profiling relied on immunoSEQ multiplex PCR, and the TCRdb table lists in-frame clones only, not all of them. Among around 560,000 clones listed, 95% were seen once. Sequences were obtained from naive CD8+ T cells sorted from blood. The receptor comes from a young woman in good health.

This chain's CDR3 is CASSLGGVASTYEQYF. CDR3 DNA sequence: TGTGCCAGCAGTTTAGGGGGAGTCGCCTCCACCTACGAGCAGTACTTC. The chain is built from TRBV27 and TRBJ2-7, with D perhaps being TRBD1 or TRBD2 (5 bases each). The CDR3 contains 16 residues. V shed 2 bases and J shed 2 bases, with 16 bases lying between them. Germline assignment: CDR1 MNHEY and CDR2 SMNVEV (reference sequence).